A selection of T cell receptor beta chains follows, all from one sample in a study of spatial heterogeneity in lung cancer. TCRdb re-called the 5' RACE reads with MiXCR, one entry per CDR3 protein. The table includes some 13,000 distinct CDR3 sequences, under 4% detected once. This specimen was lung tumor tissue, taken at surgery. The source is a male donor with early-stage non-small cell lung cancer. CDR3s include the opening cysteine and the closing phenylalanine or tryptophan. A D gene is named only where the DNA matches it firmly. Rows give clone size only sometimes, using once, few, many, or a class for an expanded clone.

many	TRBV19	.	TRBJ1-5	TGTGCCAGTAGTATAAACAGCGTCGCGAATCAGCCCCAGCATTTT	CASSINSVANQPQHF
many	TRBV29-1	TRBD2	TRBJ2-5	TGCAGCGCCGGACTAGCAGACCAAGAGACCCAGTACTTC	CSAGLADQETQYF
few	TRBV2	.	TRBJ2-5	TGTGCCAGCAGTCTATCTTGCGTTGAGACCCAGTACTTC	CASSLSCVETQYF
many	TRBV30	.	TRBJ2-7	TGTGCCTGGAGTGTACCCGGTTCTTACTACGAGCAGTACTTC	CAWSVPGSYYEQYF
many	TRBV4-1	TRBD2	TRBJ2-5	TGCGCCAGCAGCCAATTTGTAGGAGCGGGAGAAGAGACCCAGTACTTC	CASSQFVGAGEETQYF
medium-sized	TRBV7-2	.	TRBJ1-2	TGTGCCAGCAACTTCGGACACTATGGCTACACCTTC	CASNFGHYGYTF
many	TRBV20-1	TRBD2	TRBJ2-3	TGCAGTGCTAAACTAACTAGCGGGAGGGCAGATACGCAGTATTTT	CSAKLTSGRADTQYF
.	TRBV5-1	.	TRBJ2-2	TGCGCCACCGGGATGGACACCGGGGAGCTGTTTTTT	CATGMDTGELFF
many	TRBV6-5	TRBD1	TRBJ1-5	TGTGCCAGCGGACCCCAGGGGGCCAGCAATCAGCCCCAGCATTTT	CASGPQGASNQPQHF
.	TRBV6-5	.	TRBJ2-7	TGTGCCAGCAGTTACAGTGGGGTGGACTCCTACGAGCAGTACTTC	CASSYSGVDSYEQYF
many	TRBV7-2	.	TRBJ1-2	TGTGCCAGCACCACCACGAACCAGGGAGGTGGCTACACCTTC	CASTTTNQGGGYTF
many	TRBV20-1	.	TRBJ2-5	TGCAGTGCTGGAACAGGGCTGCAAGAGACCCAGTACTTC	CSAGTGLQETQYF
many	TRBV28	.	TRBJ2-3	TGTGCCAGCAGCCTAGACGATACGCAGTATTTT	CASSLDDTQYF
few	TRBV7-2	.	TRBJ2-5	TGTGCCAGCAGCCCCCGGGACGTCCAAGAGACCCAGTACTTC	CASSPRDVQETQYF
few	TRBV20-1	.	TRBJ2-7	TGCAGTGCCAACCCTAGTGGACGCTTGGTGGAGCAGTACTTC	CSANPSGRLVEQYF
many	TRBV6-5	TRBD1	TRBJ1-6	TGTGCCAGCAACACGGGACAGTCGCCTTCACCCCTCCACTTT	CASNTGQSPSPLHF
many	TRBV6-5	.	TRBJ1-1	TGTGCCAGCAGCCGAGGACGAGGGGGTGGAGGGGAAGCTTTCTTT	CASSRGRGGGGEAFF
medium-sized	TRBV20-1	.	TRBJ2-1	TGCAGTGCGGACACGGGTCGTGAGCAGTTCTTC	CSADTGREQFF
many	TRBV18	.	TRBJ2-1	TGTGCCAGCTCACCAAACAACCCAAGATCCTACAATGAGCAGTTCTTC	CASSPNNPRSYNEQFF
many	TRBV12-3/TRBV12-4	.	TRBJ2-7	TGTGCCAGCAGTCAAAGAGTCTACGAGCAGTACTTC	CASSQRVYEQYF
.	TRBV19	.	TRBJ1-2	TGTGCCAGTACCTCCGGGACAACTAACTATGGCGACACCTTC	CASTSGTTNYGDTF
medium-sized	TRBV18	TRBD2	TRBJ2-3	TGTGCCAGCTCACCACCGTCTAGCGGAGGGGATACGCAGTATTTT	CASSPPSSGGDTQYF
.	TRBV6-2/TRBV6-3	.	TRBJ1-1	TGTGCCAGCAGTTTTGTGACGGCTAGCCCGGGAGCTTTCTTT	CASSFVTASPGAFF